Presented here are 6 T cell receptor beta chains from one specimen sequenced in a study of human CD8 memory T cell subsets. UMI-labeled 5' RACE produced the TCR beta libraries. TCRdb re-called the 5' RACE reads; one entry per CDR3 protein, DNA not given. The sample table includes some 10,000 distinct CDR3 sequences. TPEX denoted exhausted-like, CCR7+ PD-1+ TIGIT+ early memory CD8+ T cells. The sequencing input was CD8+ T cells from PBMCs. Every receptor here comes from a human donor in good health.

By frequency, this clonotype registers medium-sized. The genes are TRBV28 and TRBJ2-3. The CDR3 runs to 13 residues. Germline V gene sequence: CDR1 MDHEN, CDR2 SYDVKM. The CDR3 spells CASRWLSTDTQYF.

This chain joins TRBV14 and TRBJ1-2. The germline CDR1 and CDR2 sequences are SGHDN and FVKESK. There are 14 residues in the CDR3. The CDR3 loop reads CASSQGPSLYGYTF.

This clonotype ranks as medium-sized in terms of frequency. The chain links TRBV11-2 to TRBJ2-7; TCRdb reports TRBD1, a call that lacks DNA to check it against. Germline V lookup: CDR1 SGHAT, CDR2 FQNNGV. The CDR3 is 13 amino acids. The CDR3 region is CASSNGRGYEQYF.

The gene calls are TRBV29-1 and TRBJ1-1. The CDR3 covers 13 residues. CDR1 and CDR2 from the germline V gene are SQVTM and ANQGSEA. The CDR3 loop is CSGWAIGDTEAFF.

CDR3: CASSLDLPDRELFF. The chain combines TRBV11-2 with TRBJ1-4; the D gene TCRdb calls, TRBD1, cannot be checked with no DNA. CDR1 SGHAT and CDR2 FQNNGV come from the germline V gene. The CDR3 sequence is 14 residues long.

The chain couples TRBV28 to TRBJ2-1. In germline, CDR1 is MDHEN, CDR2 SYDVKM. CDR3 size: 14 residues. The CDR3 region is CASSRQDQVVGQFF.